Listed below are T cell receptor beta chains from one sample, sequenced in a study of PD-L1 blockade in urothelial cancer. Some clones are missing from TCRdb's copy, which holds only in-frame ones; the method was immunoSEQ multiplex PCR. Among tens of thousands of clones listed, 88% were seen once. Material: PBMCs, obtained around atezolizumab (anti-PD-L1) treatment. Receptors were obtained from a man aged 45-65 years with urothelial cancer. Each CDR3 is given with its conserved first and last residue. Fields, in order: J gene, V gene, D gene, clone size, CDR3 protein, CDR3 DNA. A D gene is named only where the DNA matches it firmly. Expanded clones are given a class, and other clones once, few, many or no size at all.

TRBJ2-3	TRBV27	NA	NA	CASRGSGVWGADTQYF	TGTGCCAGCAGGGGCAGTGGGGTATGGGGAGCAGATACGCAGTATTTT
TRBJ1-1	TRBV7-6	NA	NA	CASSLDRRFEAFF	TGTGCCAGCAGCTTAGACAGACGATTTGAAGCTTTCTTT
TRBJ2-1	TRBV28	NA	NA	CASSPTSFSYNEQFF	TGTGCCAGCAGTCCCACTAGCTTTTCCTACAATGAGCAGTTCTTC
TRBJ2-7	TRBV7-6	TRBD1	NA	CASSHRTGYEQYF	TGTGCCAGCAGCCACCGGACAGGTTACGAGCAGTACTTC
TRBJ2-1	TRBV18	TRBD1	NA	CASSPDRASTHEQFF	TGTGCCAGCTCACCGGACAGGGCTTCTACACATGAGCAGTTCTTC
TRBJ1-4	TRBV13	TRBD1	few	CASSLGRTGNEKLFF	TGTGCCAGCAGCTTAGGCCGGACAGGCAATGAAAAACTGTTTTTT
TRBJ1-3	TRBV5-1	NA	NA	CASSPAGQTGNTIYF	TGCGCCAGCAGCCCTGCAGGGCAGACTGGAAACACCATATATTTT
TRBJ2-2	TRBV11-1	TRBD1	NA	CASSSHTGQGAGELFF	TGTGCCAGCAGCTCCCACACCGGGCAGGGGGCCGGGGAGCTGTTTTTT
TRBJ2-5	TRBV19	NA	NA	CASSVAGRRETQYF	TGTGCCAGTAGTGTCGCGGGGCGGCGAGAGACCCAGTACTTC
TRBJ1-5	TRBV27	TRBD1	NA	CASSLGQGNQPQHF	TGTGCCAGCAGTTTAGGACAGGGGAATCAGCCCCAGCATTTT
TRBJ2-3	TRBV9	NA	NA	CASSFQGRTDTQYF	TGTGCCAGCAGCTTCCAGGGGCGCACAGATACGCAGTATTTT
TRBJ2-5	TRBV7-2	TRBD1	NA	CASSLRDSSGGQYF	TGTGCCAGCAGCCTCCGGGACAGTTCAGGAGGCCAGTACTTC
TRBJ1-2	TRBV5-6	NA	NA	CASKNPGGWNGYTF	TGTGCCAGCAAAAACCCCGGGGGGTGGAATGGCTACACCTTC
TRBJ2-2	TRBV30	TRBD1	NA	CASTPDRGNTGELFF	TGTGCCTCGACCCCCGACAGGGGTAACACCGGGGAGCTGTTTTTT
TRBJ2-7	TRBV6-5	NA	NA	CASSYDLTDYEQYF	TGTGCCAGCAGTTACGATCTCACAGACTACGAGCAGTACTTC
TRBJ1-5	TRBV18	TRBD1	once	CASSTTGGLGNQPQHF	TGTGCCAGCTCAACTACAGGGGGCTTGGGCAATCAGCCCCAGCATTTT
TRBJ2-5	TRBV5-1	TRBD2	once	CASSLTSGVGETQYF	TGCGCCAGCAGCTTGACTAGCGGGGTGGGAGAGACCCAGTACTTC
TRBJ2-1	TRBV19	TRBD2	NA	CASSILAGGVGEQFF	TGTGCCAGTAGTATCCTAGCGGGAGGAGTCGGTGAGCAGTTCTTC
TRBJ1-1	TRBV10-3	TRBD1	NA	CAIKTGGLTEAFF	TGTGCCATCAAGACAGGGGGCTTGACTGAAGCTTTCTTT
TRBJ2-2	TRBV27	NA	NA	CASSPPGGSYTGELFF	TGTGCCAGCAGTCCTCCCGGGGGTTCATACACCGGGGAGCTGTTTTTT
TRBJ1-1	TRBV7-8	NA	NA	CASSQNTEAFF	TGTGCCAGCAGCCAAAACACTGAAGCTTTCTTT
TRBJ2-2	TRBV7-8	TRBD1	NA	CALHRGWNTGELFF	TGTGCCCTACACAGGGGGTGGAACACCGGGGAGCTGTTTTTT
TRBJ2-7	TRBV27	NA	NA	CASSPLPGLTGEQYF	TGTGCCAGCAGCCCTCTTCCGGGCCTCACGGGGGAGCAGTACTTC
TRBJ1-2	TRBV27	TRBD1	NA	CASSKDRGAGGYTF	TGTGCCAGCAGTAAAGACAGGGGCGCGGGAGGCTACACCTTC
TRBJ2-1	TRBV27	NA	NA	CASSFWSSRDNEQFF	TGTGCCAGCAGTTTTTGGTCTAGTCGAGACAATGAGCAGTTCTTC
TRBJ2-7	TRBV19	NA	NA	CASSTTDTTYEQYF	TGTGCCAGTAGTACGACCGACACGACCTACGAGCAGTACTTC
TRBJ2-1	TRBV19	TRBD2	NA	CASMNGGALEQFF	TGTGCCAGTATGAACGGGGGGGCCCTTGAGCAGTTCTTC
TRBJ1-6	TRBV14	TRBD1	few	CASSQDPQGKSPLHF	TGTGCCAGCAGCCAAGATCCACAGGGGAAATCACCCCTCCACTTT
TRBJ2-1	TRBV6-5	NA	NA	CASSRLRYNEQFF	TGTGCCAGCAGTAGACTGCGCTACAATGAGCAGTTCTTC
TRBJ2-7	TRBV2	TRBD2	NA	CASLPSGRASYEQYF	TGTGCCAGCCTTCCAAGTGGGAGGGCCTCCTACGAGCAGTACTTC
TRBJ2-1	TRBV1	NA	few	CTSSQETSGGYYNEQFF	TGCACCAGCAGCCAAGAAACCAGCGGGGGCTACTACAATGAGCAGTTCTTC
TRBJ2-5	TRBV11-1	NA	NA	CASSHGLGAETQYF	TGTGCCAGCAGCCACGGGTTAGGGGCAGAGACCCAGTACTTC
TRBJ2-7	TRBV5-1	NA	NA	CASSLRRDAYEQYF	TGCGCCAGCAGCTTGCGCAGGGATGCCTACGAGCAGTACTTC
TRBJ2-3	TRBV19	NA	once	CASSNRGRKDTQYF	TGTGCCAGTAGTAACCGGGGGAGAAAAGATACGCAGTATTTT
TRBJ2-2	TRBV29-1	TRBD1	NA	CSAGPGGNTGELFF	TGCAGCGCCGGTCCAGGGGGGAACACCGGGGAGCTGTTTTTT
TRBJ2-1	TRBV11-3	TRBD2	NA	CASSSGGESLNEQFF	TGTGCCAGCAGCTCGGGGGGGGAGTCGCTCAATGAGCAGTTCTTC
TRBJ2-7	TRBV6-1	NA	NA	CASSVSGGLSSYEQYF	TGTGCCAGCAGTGTATCCGGGGGTCTCTCCTCCTACGAGCAGTACTTC
TRBJ2-7	TRBV11-3	NA	NA	CASSLAPQYF	TGTGCCAGCAGCTTAGCCCCACAGTACTTC
TRBJ2-7	TRBV7-2	TRBD2	NA	CASRRTSGSYEQYF	TGTGCCAGCAGACGGACTAGCGGGAGCTACGAGCAGTACTTC
TRBJ2-7	TRBV15	NA	NA	CATSPAAGASSYEQYF	TGTGCCACCAGTCCCGCGGCGGGGGCTAGCTCCTACGAGCAGTACTTC
TRBJ1-5	TRBV28	TRBD1	NA	CASSVGGEQPQHF	TGTGCCAGCAGTGTAGGGGGCGAACAGCCCCAGCATTTT
TRBJ2-7	TRBV30	TRBD2	NA	CAWGRGSYEQYF	TGTGCCTGGGGGAGGGGATCCTACGAGCAGTACTTC
TRBJ2-3	TRBV30	TRBD2	NA	CAWSAQGSSGRPDTQYF	TGTGCCTGGAGTGCCCAGGGGAGTAGCGGGAGGCCAGATACGCAGTATTTT
TRBJ2-3	TRBV7-2	NA	once	CASSLDFSGGTDTQYF	TGTGCCAGCAGCTTAGATTTCAGCGGCGGGACAGATACGCAGTATTTT
TRBJ1-2	TRBV6-1	NA	NA	CASRGTRGDGYTF	TGTGCCAGCAGGGGAACACGGGGGGATGGCTACACCTTC
TRBJ2-7	TRBV27	NA	NA	CASSSTAYEQYF	TGTGCCAGCAGTTCCACGGCCTACGAGCAGTACTTC
TRBJ2-2	TRBV19	NA	NA	CASSIRGHRNTGELFF	TGTGCCAGTAGTATCCGGGGACACAGGAACACCGGGGAGCTGTTTTTT
TRBJ2-6	TRBV5-5	TRBD2	once	CASSREGAGANVLTF	TGTGCCAGCAGCCGGGAGGGAGCTGGGGCCAACGTCCTGACTTTC
TRBJ1-2	TRBV27	TRBD1	once	CASSNIWTGGGYTF	TGTGCCAGCAGTAACATCTGGACAGGCGGTGGCTACACCTTC
TRBJ2-2	TRBV5-5	TRBD2	NA	CASRVYAGANTGELFF	TGTGCCAGCAGAGTCTATGCGGGGGCGAACACCGGGGAGCTGTTTTTT
TRBJ2-3	TRBV10-2	TRBD2	once	CASSESVSGVSTDTQYF	TGCGCCAGCAGTGAGAGCGTTAGCGGGGTTAGCACAGATACGCAGTATTTT
TRBJ2-2	TRBV5-1	TRBD2	NA	CASSFGLAVPNTGELFF	TGCGCCAGCAGCTTTGGACTAGCGGTTCCTAACACCGGGGAGCTGTTTTTT
TRBJ1-4	TRBV7-2	TRBD1	NA	CASSRDRVDEKLFF	TGTGCCAGCAGCCGGGACAGGGTTGATGAAAAACTGTTTTTT
TRBJ1-1	TRBV28	NA	once	CASSLGRLNTEAFF	TGTGCCAGCAGTTTGGGCCGTCTGAACACTGAAGCTTTCTTT